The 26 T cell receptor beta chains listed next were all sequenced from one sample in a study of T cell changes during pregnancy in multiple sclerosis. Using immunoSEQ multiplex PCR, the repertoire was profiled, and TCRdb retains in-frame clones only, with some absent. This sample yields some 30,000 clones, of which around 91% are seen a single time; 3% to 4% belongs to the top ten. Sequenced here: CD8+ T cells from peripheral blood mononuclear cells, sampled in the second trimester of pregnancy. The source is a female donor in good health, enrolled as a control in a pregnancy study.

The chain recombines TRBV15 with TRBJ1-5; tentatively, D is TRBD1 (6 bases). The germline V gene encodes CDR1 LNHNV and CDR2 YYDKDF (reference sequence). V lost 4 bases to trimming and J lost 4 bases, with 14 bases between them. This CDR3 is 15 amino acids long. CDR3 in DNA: TGTGCCACCAGCACTACCGGGACACCAAATCAGCCCCAGCATTTT. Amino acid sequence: CATSTTGTPNQPQHF.

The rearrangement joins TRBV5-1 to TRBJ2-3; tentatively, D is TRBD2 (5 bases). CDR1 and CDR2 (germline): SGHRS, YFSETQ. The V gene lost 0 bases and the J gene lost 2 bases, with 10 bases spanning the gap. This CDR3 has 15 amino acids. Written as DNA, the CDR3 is TGCGCCAGCAGCTTGGGAGGGCCCCTCACAGATACGCAGTATTTT. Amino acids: CASSLGGPLTDTQYF.

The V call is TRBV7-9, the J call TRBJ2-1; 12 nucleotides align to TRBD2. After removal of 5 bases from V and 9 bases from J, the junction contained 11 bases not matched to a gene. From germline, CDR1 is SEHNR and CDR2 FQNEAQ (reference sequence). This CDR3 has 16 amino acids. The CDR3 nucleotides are TGTGCCAGCAGCCCCCGGACTAGCGGGGAAAGGAGTGAGCAGTTCTTC. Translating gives CASSPRTSGERSEQFF.

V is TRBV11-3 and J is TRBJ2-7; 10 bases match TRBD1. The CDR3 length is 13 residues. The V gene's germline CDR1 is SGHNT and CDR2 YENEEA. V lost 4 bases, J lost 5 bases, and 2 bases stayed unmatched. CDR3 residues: CASSYGQGDEQYF. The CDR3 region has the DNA TGTGCCAGCAGCTACGGACAGGGGGACGAGCAGTACTTC.

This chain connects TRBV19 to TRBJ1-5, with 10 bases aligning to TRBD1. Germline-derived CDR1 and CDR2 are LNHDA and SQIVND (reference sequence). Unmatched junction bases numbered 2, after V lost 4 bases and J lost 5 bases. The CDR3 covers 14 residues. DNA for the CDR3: TGTGCCAGTAGTACGGGACAGGGGTATCAGCCCCAGCATTTT. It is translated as CASSTGQGYQPQHF.

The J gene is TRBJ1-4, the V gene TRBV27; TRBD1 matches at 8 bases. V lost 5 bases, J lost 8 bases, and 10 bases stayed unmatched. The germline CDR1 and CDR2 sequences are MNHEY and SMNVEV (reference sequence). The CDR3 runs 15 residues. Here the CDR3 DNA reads TGTGCCAGCAGTCCAAACAGGGGGGTAGAAGAAAAACTGTTTTTT. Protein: CASSPNRGVEEKLFF.

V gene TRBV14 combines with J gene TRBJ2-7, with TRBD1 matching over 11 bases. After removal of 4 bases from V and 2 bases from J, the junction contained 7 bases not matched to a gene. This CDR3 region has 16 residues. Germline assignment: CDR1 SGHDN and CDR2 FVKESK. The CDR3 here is CASSPVGQGVAYEQYF. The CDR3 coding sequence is TGTGCCAGCAGCCCCGTGGGACAGGGGGTAGCCTACGAGCAGTACTTC.

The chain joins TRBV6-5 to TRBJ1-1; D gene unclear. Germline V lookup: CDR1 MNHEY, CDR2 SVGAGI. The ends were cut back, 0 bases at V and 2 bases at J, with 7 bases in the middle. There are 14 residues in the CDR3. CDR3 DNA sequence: TGTGCCAGCAGTTACTCGGGTAGCAACACTGAAGCTTTCTTT. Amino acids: CASSYSGSNTEAFF.

DNA of the CDR3: TGTGCCAGCAGCGCCCAGGGGCTCGGAGACTACTATGGCTACACCTTC. As protein: CASSAQGLGDYYGYTF. This chain connects TRBV5-6 to TRBJ1-2; TRBD1 might be the D (6 bases). Trimming left V 4 bases short and J 3 bases short, with 19 bases between. The CDR3 is 16 amino acids. Germline V gene data show CDR1 as SGHDT and CDR2 as YYEEEE.

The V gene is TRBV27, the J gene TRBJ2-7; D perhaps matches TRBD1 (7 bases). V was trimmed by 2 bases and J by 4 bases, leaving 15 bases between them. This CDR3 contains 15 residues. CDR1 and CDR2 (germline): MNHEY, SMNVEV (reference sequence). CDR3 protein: CASSLGGGVSYEQYF. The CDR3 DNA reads TGTGCCAGCAGTTTAGGAGGGGGCGTAAGTTACGAGCAGTACTTC.

CDR3 loop: CASSQERGGYTEAFF. The CDR3 DNA is TGCGCCAGCAGCCAAGAAAGGGGAGGCTACACTGAAGCTTTCTTT. The V gene is TRBV4-3, the J gene TRBJ1-1; D may be TRBD1 (5 bases). From germline, CDR1 is LGHNA and CDR2 YSLEER. The CDR3 extends over 15 amino acids. V was cut by 0 bases and J by 3 bases, with 11 bases left in between.

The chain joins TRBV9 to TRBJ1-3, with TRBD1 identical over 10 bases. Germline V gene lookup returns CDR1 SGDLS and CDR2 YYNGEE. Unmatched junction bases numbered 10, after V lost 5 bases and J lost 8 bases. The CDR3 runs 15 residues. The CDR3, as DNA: TGTGCCAGCAGAAGGACAGGGGGATCCGGAGACACCATATATTTT. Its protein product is CASRRTGGSGDTIYF.

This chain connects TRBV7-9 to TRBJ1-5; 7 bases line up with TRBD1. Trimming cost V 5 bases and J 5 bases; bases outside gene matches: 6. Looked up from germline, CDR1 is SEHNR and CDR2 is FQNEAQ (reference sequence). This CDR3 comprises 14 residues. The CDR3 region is CASSPGTAYQPQHF. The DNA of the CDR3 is TGTGCCAGCAGCCCTGGGACAGCGTATCAGCCCCAGCATTTT.

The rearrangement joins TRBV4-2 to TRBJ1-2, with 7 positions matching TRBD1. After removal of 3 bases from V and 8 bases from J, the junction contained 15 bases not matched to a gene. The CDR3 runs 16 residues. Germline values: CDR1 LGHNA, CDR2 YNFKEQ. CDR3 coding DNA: TGTGCCAGCAGCCACCCCAGACAGGGCGATTCGGGAGGCTACACCTTC. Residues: CASSHPRQGDSGGYTF.

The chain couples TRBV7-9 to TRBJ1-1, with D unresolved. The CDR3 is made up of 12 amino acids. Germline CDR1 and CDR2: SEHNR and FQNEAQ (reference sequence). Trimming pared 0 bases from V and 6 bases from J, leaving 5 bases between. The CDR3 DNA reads TGTGCCAGCAGCTTAGCGGGAGCTGAAGCTTTCTTT. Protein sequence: CASSLAGAEAFF. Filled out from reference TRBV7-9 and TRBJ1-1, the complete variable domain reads DTGVSQNPRHKITKRGQNVTFRCDPISEHNRLYWYRQTLGQGPEFLTYFQNEAQLEKSRLLSDRFSAERPKGSFSTLEIQRTEQGDSAMYLCASSLAGAEAFFGQGTRLTVV.

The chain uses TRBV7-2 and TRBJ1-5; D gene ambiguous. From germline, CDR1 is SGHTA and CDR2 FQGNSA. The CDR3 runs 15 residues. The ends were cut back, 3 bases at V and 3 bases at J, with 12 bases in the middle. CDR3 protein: CASSLSSVFNQPQHF. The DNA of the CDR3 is TGTGCCAGCAGCTTGTCTAGCGTCTTCAATCAGCCCCAGCATTTT.

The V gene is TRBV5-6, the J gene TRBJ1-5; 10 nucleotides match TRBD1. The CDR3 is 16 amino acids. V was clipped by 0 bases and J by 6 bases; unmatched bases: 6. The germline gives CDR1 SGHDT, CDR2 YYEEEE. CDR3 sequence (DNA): TGTGCCAGCAGCTTGGCCGAGACAGGGGGCTCTCAGCCCCAGCATTTT. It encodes CASSLAETGGSQPQHF.

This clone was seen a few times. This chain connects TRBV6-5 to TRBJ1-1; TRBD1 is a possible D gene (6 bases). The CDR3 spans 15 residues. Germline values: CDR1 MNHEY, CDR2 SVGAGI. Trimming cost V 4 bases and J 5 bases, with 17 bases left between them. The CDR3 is CASSSTGLASTEAFF. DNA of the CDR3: TGTGCCAGCAGTTCTACAGGGTTAGCGTCGACTGAAGCTTTCTTT.

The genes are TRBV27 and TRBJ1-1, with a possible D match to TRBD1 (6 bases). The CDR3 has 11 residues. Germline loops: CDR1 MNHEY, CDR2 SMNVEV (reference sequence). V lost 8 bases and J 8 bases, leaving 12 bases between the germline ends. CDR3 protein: CASRRGREAFF. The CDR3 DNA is TGTGCCAGCCGGCGGGGGCGGGAAGCTTTCTTT.

The CDR3 here is CASKSLDSSGNTIYF. The CDR3 DNA is TGTGCCAGCAAATCCCTGGACAGTTCTGGAAACACCATATATTTT. V gene TRBV7-2 combines with J gene TRBJ1-3, with a possible D match to TRBD1 (6 bases). V was clipped by 7 bases and J by 1 base, with 14 bases between them. The CDR3 is 15 amino acids. Per germline, CDR1 SGHTA and CDR2 FQGNSA.

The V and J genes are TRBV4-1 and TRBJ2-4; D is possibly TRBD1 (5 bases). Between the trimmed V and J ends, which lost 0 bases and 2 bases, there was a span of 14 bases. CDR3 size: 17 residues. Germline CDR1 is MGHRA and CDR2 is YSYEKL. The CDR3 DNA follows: TGCGCCAGCAGCCAAGATCAGGCAGGGTTTCCCAAAAACATTCAGTACTTC. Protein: CASSQDQAGFPKNIQYF.

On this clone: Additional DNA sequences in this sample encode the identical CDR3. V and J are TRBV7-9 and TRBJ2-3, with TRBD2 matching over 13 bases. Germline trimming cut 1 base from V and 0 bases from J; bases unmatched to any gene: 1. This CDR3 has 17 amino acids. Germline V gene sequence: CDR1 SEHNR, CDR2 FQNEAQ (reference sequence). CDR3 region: CASSLGLAGGSTDTQYF. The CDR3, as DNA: TGTGCCAGCAGCTTAGGACTAGCGGGGGGTAGCACAGATACGCAGTATTTT.

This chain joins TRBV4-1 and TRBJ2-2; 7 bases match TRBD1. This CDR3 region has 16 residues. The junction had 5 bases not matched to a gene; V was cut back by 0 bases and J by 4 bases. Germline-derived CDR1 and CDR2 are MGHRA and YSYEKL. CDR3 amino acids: CASSQERQGGTGELFF. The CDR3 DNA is TGCGCCAGCAGCCAAGAGAGACAGGGCGGCACCGGGGAGCTGTTTTTT.

The CDR3, as DNA: TGTGCCAGCAGTTGGGCAGTGAACACTGAAGCTTTCTTT. This gives the protein CASSWAVNTEAFF. V is TRBV27 and J is TRBJ1-1; D unclear. Germline values: CDR1 MNHEY, CDR2 SMNVEV (reference sequence). Trimming shortened V by 4 bases and J by 0 bases, and 6 bases separated the two germline ends. This CDR3 contains 13 residues.

This CDR3 reads CASSMTGTENNSPLHF. Written as DNA, the CDR3 is TGTGCCAGTAGTATGACCGGGACAGAGAATAATTCACCCCTCCACTTT. V usage is TRBV19 and J usage is TRBJ1-6, with TRBD1 identical over 7 bases. There are 16 residues in the CDR3. From germline, CDR1 is LNHDA and CDR2 SQIVND (reference sequence). J lost 5 bases, V lost 3 bases, and 7 bases had no gene match. The variable domain in full, completed from reference TRBV19 and TRBJ1-6, reads DGGITQSPKYLFRKEGQNVTLSCEQNLNHDAMYWYRQDPGQGLRLIYYSQIVNDFQKGDIAEGYSVSREKKESFPLTVTSAQKNPTAFYLCASSMTGTENNSPLHFGNGTRLTVT.

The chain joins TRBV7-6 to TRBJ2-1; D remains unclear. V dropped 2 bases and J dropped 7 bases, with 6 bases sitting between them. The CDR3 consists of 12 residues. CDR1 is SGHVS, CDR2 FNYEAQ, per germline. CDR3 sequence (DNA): TGTGCCAGCAGCTTATCTACGAATGAGCAGTTCTTC. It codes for CASSLSTNEQFF.